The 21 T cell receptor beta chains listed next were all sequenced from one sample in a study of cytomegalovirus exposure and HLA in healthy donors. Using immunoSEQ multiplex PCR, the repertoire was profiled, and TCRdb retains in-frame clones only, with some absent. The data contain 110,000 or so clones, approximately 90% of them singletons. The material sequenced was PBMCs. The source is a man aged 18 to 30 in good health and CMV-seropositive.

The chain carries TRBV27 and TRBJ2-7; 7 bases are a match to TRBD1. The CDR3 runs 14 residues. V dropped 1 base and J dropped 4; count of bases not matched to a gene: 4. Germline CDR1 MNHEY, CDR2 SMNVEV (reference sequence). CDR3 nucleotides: TGTGCCAGCAGTTTATGGGACAGACCTTACGAGCAGTACTTC. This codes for CASSLWDRPYEQYF.

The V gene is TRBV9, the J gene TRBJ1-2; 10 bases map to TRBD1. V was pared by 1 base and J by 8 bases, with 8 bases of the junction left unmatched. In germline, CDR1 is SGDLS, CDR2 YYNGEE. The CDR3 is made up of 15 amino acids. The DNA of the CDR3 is TGTGCCAGCAGCGTAAGGGGGGACAGGGGAGAGGGCTACACCTTC. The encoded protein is CASSVRGDRGEGYTF. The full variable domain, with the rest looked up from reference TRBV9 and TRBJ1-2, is DSGVTQTPKHLITATGQRVTLRCSPRSGDLSVYWYQQSLDQGLQFLIQYYNGEERAKGNILERFSAQQFPDLHSELNLSSLELGDSALYFCASSVRGDRGEGYTFGSGTRLTVV.

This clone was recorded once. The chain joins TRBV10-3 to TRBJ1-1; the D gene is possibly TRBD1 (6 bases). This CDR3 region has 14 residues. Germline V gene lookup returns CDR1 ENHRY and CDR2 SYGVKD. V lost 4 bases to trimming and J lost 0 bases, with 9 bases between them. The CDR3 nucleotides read TGTGCCATCAGTGGGGGGCAGTTGAACACTGAAGCTTTCTTT. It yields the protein CAISGGQLNTEAFF.

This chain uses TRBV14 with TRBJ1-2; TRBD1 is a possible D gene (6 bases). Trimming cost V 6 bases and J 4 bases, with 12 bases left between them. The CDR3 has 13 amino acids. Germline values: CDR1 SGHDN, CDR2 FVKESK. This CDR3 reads CASSQGQFYGYTF. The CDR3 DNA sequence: TGTGCCAGCAGTCAGGGACAATTCTATGGCTACACCTTC.

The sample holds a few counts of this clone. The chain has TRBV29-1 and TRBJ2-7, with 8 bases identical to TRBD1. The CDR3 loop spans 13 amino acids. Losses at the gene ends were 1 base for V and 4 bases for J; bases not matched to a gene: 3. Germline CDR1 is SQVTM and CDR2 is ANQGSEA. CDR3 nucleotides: TGCAGCGTTGAAGGGACAGGGACGTACGAGCAGTACTTC. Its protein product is CSVEGTGTYEQYF.

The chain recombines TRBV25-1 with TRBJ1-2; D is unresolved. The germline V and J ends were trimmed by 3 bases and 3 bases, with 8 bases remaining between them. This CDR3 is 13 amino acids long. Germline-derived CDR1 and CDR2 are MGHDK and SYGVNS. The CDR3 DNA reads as TGTGCCAGCAGTGACGGCGGATACTATGGCTACACCTTC. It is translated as CASSDGGYYGYTF.

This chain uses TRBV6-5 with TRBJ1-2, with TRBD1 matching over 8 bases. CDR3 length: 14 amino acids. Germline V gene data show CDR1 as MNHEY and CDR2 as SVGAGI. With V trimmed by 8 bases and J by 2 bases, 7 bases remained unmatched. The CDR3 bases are TGTGCCAGCTTCCAGACAGGGGCGAACTATGGCTACACCTTC. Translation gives CASFQTGANYGYTF.

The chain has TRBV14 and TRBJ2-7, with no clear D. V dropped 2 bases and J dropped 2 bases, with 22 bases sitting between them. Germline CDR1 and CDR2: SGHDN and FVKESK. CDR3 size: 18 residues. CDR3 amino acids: CASSQRRLPGALPYEQYF. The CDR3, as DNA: TGTGCCAGCAGCCAAAGGCGCCTCCCCGGAGCCCTACCCTACGAGCAGTACTTC.

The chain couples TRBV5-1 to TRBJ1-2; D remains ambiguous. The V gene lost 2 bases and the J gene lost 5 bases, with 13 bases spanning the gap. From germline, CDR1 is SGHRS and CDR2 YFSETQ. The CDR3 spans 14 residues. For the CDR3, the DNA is TGCGCCAGCAGCTTTGGAGAGGGTCCTTATGGCTACACCTTC. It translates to CASSFGEGPYGYTF.

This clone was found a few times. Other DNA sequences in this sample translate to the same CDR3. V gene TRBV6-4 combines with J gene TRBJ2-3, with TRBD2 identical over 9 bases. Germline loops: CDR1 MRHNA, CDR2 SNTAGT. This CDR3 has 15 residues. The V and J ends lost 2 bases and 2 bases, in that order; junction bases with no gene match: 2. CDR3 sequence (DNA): TGTGCCAGCAGTGACGGCGGGGGGGCCACAGATACGCAGTATTTT. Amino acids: CASSDGGGATDTQYF.

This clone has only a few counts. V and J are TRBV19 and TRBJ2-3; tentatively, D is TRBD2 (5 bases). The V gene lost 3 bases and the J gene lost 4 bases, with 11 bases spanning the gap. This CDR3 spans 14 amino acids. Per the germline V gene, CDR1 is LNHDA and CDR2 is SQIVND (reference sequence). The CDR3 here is CASSIQDSADTQYF. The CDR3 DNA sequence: TGTGCCAGTAGTATTCAGGACTCGGCAGATACGCAGTATTTT.

The CDR3 sequence is CASALSGGYNEQFF. The CDR3 nucleotides read TGCGCCAGCGCCTTGTCGGGGGGCTACAATGAGCAGTTCTTC. This chain joins TRBV10-2 and TRBJ2-1; 7 bases line up with TRBD2. The trim removed 8 bases at V and 3 bases at J, leaving 7 bases unmatched. The CDR3 runs to 14 residues. Germline V gene lookup returns CDR1 WSHSY and CDR2 SAAADI.

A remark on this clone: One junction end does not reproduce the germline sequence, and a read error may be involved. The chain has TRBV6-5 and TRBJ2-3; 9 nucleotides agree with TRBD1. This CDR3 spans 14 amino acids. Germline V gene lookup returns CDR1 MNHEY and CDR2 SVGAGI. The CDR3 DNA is TGTGCCAGCGGCGGACAGGGGTCGACAGGGACGCTGAATTTT. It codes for CASGGQGSTGTLNF.

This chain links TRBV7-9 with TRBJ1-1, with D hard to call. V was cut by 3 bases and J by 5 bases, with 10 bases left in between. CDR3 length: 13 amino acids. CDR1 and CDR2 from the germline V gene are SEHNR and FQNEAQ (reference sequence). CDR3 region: CASSLNEGTEAFF. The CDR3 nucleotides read TGTGCCAGCAGCTTGAATGAGGGAACTGAAGCTTTCTTT.

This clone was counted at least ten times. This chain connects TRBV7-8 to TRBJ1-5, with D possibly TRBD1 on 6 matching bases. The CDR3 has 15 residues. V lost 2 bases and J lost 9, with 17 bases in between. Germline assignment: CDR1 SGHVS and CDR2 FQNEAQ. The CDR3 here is CASSLTGTNIGPQHF. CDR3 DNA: TGTGCCAGCAGCTTAACGGGGACAAATATCGGGCCCCAGCATTTT.

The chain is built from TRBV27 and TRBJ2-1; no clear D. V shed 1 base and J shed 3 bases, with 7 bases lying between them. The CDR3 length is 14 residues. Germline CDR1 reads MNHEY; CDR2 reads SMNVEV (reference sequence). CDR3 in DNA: TGTGCCAGCAGTTTATATCCGGTCTACAATGAGCAGTTCTTC. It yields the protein CASSLYPVYNEQFF.

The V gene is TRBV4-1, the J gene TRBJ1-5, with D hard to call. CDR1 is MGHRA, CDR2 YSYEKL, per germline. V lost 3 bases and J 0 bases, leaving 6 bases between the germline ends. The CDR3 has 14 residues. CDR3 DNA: TGCGCCAGCAGCCAGGGCGATAGCAATCAGCCCCAGCATTTT. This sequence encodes CASSQGDSNQPQHF.

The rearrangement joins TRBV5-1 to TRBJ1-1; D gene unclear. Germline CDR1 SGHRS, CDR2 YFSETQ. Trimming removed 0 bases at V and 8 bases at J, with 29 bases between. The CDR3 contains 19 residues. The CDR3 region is CASSLAVRSRMAGGGEAFF. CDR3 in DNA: TGCGCCAGCAGCTTGGCGGTGAGGAGTCGGATGGCGGGCGGCGGAGAAGCTTTCTTT.

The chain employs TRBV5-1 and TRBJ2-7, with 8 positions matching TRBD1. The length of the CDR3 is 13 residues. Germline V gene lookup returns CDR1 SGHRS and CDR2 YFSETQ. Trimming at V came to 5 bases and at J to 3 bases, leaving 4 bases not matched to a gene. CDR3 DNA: TGCGCCAGCAGTCCGGACAGGGTCTACGAGCAGTACTTC. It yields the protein CASSPDRVYEQYF.

The CDR3: CASSLGARGPSLLYF. The CDR3 DNA reads as TGTGCCAGCAGCTTAGGGGCCAGGGGTCCATCATTGTTGTACTTC. The chain employs TRBV7-2 and TRBJ2-7, with D maybe TRBD1 (6 bases). Per germline, CDR1 SGHTA and CDR2 FQGNSA. V dropped 1 base and J dropped 12 bases, with 22 bases sitting between them. The CDR3 sequence is 15 residues long.

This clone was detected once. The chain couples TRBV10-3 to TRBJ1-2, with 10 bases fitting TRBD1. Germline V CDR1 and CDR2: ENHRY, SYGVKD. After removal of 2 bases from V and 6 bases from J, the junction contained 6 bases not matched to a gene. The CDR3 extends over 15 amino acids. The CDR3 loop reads CAISELRDRGHGYTF. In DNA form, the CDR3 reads TGTGCCATCAGTGAGCTCCGGGACAGGGGCCATGGCTACACCTTC.